The rows below give T cell receptor beta chains drawn from one sample of a study of cytomegalovirus exposure and HLA in healthy donors. Profiled with immunoSEQ multiplex PCR; TCRdb holds only in-frame clones, not every one. The sample lists roughly 180,000 clones, 84% seen once, with about 0.25% in the top ten. Sample: PBMCs. The receptors were gathered from a boy aged 5-17 years in good health and CMV-seronegative. Both conserved end residues are part of each CDR3.

V gene	J gene	CDR3 protein
TRBV7-8	TRBJ2-7	CASTGERAYEQYF
TRBV28	TRBJ2-5	CASSAFYRTETEETQYF
TRBV19	TRBJ2-3	CASSIDLSTDTQYF
TRBV7-2	TRBJ1-3	CASSSEGFGDTIYF
TRBV4-2	TRBJ2-3	CASSLQSFSGTDTQYF
TRBV11-3	TRBJ2-1	CASSPSGTTNEQFF
TRBV2	TRBJ1-5	CASSEQRIQPQHF
TRBV5-4	TRBJ2-7	CASSQTGLTYEQYF
TRBV7-9	TRBJ1-4	CASSSGSIPEKLFF
TRBV6-1	TRBJ2-3	CASSEKILGTDTQYF
TRBV5-3	TRBJ1-1	CARSSPRGARLSEAFF
TRBV7-8	TRBJ2-3	CASSLIGTSGTDTQYF
TRBV30	TRBJ1-1	CAWSTNLARNTEAFF
TRBV7-2	TRBJ2-1	CASSLEGTNNEQFF
TRBV9	TRBJ2-7	CASSPGVRGGEQYF
TRBV18	TRBJ2-3	CASSQWDSRVGADTQYF
TRBV25-1	TRBJ1-6	CASSGWQNNSPLHF
TRBV29-1	TRBJ1-4	CSVGTGGGEKLFF
TRBV27	TRBJ1-5	CASSPWGGTGGSGNQPQHF
TRBV2	TRBJ2-2	CASSTSGGTRANTGELFF
TRBV25-1	TRBJ1-6	CASSEKLHNSPLHF
TRBV4-1	TRBJ2-3	CASSQETGITDTQYF
TRBV28	TRBJ1-5	CATGLSNQPQHF
TRBV4-3	TRBJ1-1	CASSHTTGGLWTEAFF
TRBV19	TRBJ1-2	CASSRGFQGTNYGYTF
TRBV19	TRBJ1-5	CASSTGHYSNQPQHF
TRBV4-1	TRBJ2-1	CASSQDSPSGRWNEQFF